This T cell receptor (beta chain) originates from a study of T cell responses to AZD1222 COVID-19 vaccine. General study points: Among the donors, most were white British and more were female, and clonal diversity was possibly underestimated.

V was pared by 2 bases and J by 2 bases, with 7 bases between. The CDR3 covers 13 residues. CDR1 is MDHEN and CDR2 is SYDVKM in the germline V gene. TCRdb's copy holds only in-frame clones and misses some; the assay was immunoSEQ multiplex PCR. The sample yields roughly 200,000 clones, 88% seen once. Remarks on this clone: Its antigen remains unidentified.

This TCR was recovered from an adult in good health. Sequencing used peripheral blood, obtained on day 0 of AZD1222 vaccination. This sequence joins TRBV28 and TRBJ2-7; D is ambiguous. CDR3 in DNA: TGTGCCAGCAGTTTACCGGAAGCCTACGAGCAGTACTTC. Its translation: CASSLPEAYEQYF. The full variable domain, rest sourced from reference TRBV28 and TRBJ2-7, is DVKVTQSSRYLVKRTGEKVFLECVQDMDHENMFWYRQDPGLGLRLIYFSYDVKMKEKGDIPEGYSVSREKKERFSLILESASTNQTSMYLCASSLPEAYEQYFGPGTRLTVT.